The entry that follows covers one T cell receptor (beta chain) sequence. This sample was included in a study of blood T cell repertoires in COVID-19. At the level of the study: Samples taken during acute and convalescent COVID-19 were collected in the United States, Italy and Spain.

Repertoires were generated with immunoSEQ multiplex PCR, while TCRdb's copy carries only in-frame clones and drops some. Of approximately 270,000 clones listed, 80% to 90% are singletons. The CDR3 has 15 residues. V lost 3 bases and J lost 4, with 15 bases in between. Germline CDR1 is LGHDT and CDR2 is YNNKEL (reference sequence). Sample: peripheral blood. The rearrangement joins TRBV3-1 (or the pseudogene TRBV3-2) to TRBJ1-2; D unresolved. The clonotype was recovered from a woman aged 70-85 years with acute or convalescent COVID-19. CDR3 region: CASSHRDGRGYGYTF. The CDR3 DNA sequence: TGTGCCAGCAGCCACCGTGATGGGAGAGGCTATGGCTACACCTTC.